This T cell receptor beta chain was profiled in a study of response to subunit inactivated influenza vaccine. Notes on the study in general: Each seasonal influenza vaccination, the authors suggested, recruits few new T cells.

A few counts support this clonotype. The antigen is undetermined. Each CDR3 protein gets one entry after TCRdb re-called the RT-PCR reads with MiXCR. Counted here are around 170,000 distinct CDR3 sequences, about 10% occurring once; the ten biggest clones make up roughly 33%. This material consisted of CD8+ T cells sorted from PBMCs, taken roughly 24 months after vaccination. The sequence was obtained from a man between 50 and 75 years old who received an inactivated influenza vaccine.

CDR3 residues: CASSVGTPSTDTQYF. The CDR3 bases are TGTGCCAGCAGTGTTGGGACCCCTAGCACAGATACGCAGTATTTT. This rearrangement joins TRBV12-3 or TRBV12-4 to TRBJ2-3; D possibly matches TRBD1 or TRBD2 (5 bases each). This CDR3 spans 15 amino acids. V gave up 5 bases and J gave up 0 bases, with 12 bases separating them.